This entry concerns a single T cell receptor beta chain. As yet, its antigen is unknown. The data were taken from a study of PD-1 blockade in classical Hodgkin lymphoma. The CDR3 length is 14 residues. Per germline, CDR1 MDHEN and CDR2 SYDVKM. Trimming shortened V by 3 bases and J by 2 bases, and 10 bases separated the two germline ends. General observations from the study: Newly diagnosed patients had baseline TCR diversity that was reportedly lower than that of healthy donors.

Profiling relied on immunoSEQ multiplex PCR, and the TCRdb table lists in-frame clones only, not all of them. The sample yields about 85,000 clones, nearly 95% seen once. Relapse after autologous stem cell transplantation occurred in every patient, and brentuximab vedotin exposure varied. Classification of best responses gave complete response, partial response or progressive disease. The chain carries TRBV28 and TRBJ1-2; unclear D gene. Sequencing was performed on peripheral blood mononuclear cells (PBMCs), taken before the second cycle of nivolumab. The sequence was collected from a human donor with classical Hodgkin lymphoma. The CDR3 loop is CASSFRGRNYGYTF. CDR3 nucleotide sequence: TGTGCCAGCAGTTTTCGTGGCAGAAACTATGGCTACACCTTC.